This TCR beta chain is from a study of blood T cell repertoires in COVID-19. Only in-frame clones appear in the TCRdb table, and some are missing; sequencing was by immunoSEQ multiplex PCR. The repertoire consists of 380,000 or so clones, with 70% to 85% occurring once and the leading ten covering 1.1%. V was trimmed by 6 bases and J by 0 bases, leaving 3 bases between them. This CDR3 region has 13 residues. Germline V gives CDR1 MNHEY, CDR2 SVGAGI. This clone was counted a single time. The specimen sequenced was peripheral blood. The TCR comes from a human donor with acute or convalescent COVID-19. The donor label of this sample is uncertain. This chain uses TRBV6-5 with TRBJ2-6; D unclear. CDR3 loop: CASRASGANVLTF. DNA for the CDR3: TGTGCCAGCAGGGCCTCTGGGGCCAACGTCCTGACTTTC.